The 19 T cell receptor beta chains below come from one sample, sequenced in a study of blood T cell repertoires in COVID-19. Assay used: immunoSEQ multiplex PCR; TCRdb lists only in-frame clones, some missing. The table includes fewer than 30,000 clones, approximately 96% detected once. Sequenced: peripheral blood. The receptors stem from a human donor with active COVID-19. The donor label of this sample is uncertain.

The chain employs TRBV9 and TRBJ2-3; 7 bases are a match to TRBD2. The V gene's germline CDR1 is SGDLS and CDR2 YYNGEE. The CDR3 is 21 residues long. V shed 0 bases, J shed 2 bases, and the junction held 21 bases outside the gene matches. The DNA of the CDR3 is TGTGCCAGCAGCGTAGTCGGAGGGGCTAGCGGAGTCGTCCGGGCCACAGATACGCAGTATTTT. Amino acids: CASSVVGGASGVVRATDTQYF.

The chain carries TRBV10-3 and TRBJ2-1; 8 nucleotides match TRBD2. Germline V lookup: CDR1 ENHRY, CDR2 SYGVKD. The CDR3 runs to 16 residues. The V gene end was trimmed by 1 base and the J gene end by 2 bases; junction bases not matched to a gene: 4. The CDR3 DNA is TGTGCCATCAGTGAGTATGGTAGCGGGGCCTACAATGAGCAGTTCTTC. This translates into CAISEYGSGAYNEQFF.

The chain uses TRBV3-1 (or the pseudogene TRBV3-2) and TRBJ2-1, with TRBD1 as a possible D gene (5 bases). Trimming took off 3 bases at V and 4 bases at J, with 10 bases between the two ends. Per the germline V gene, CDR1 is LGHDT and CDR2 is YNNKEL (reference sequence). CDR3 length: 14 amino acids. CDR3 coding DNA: TGTGCCAGCAGCCAGGGGCTGGGGTACAATGAGCAGTTCTTC. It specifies CASSQGLGYNEQFF.

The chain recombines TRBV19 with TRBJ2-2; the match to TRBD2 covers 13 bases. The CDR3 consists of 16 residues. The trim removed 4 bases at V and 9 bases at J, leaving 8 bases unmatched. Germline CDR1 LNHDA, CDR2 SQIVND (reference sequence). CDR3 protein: CASSKTGLAGPRELFF. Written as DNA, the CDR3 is TGTGCCAGTAGTAAGACGGGACTAGCGGGGCCCCGGGAGCTGTTTTTT.

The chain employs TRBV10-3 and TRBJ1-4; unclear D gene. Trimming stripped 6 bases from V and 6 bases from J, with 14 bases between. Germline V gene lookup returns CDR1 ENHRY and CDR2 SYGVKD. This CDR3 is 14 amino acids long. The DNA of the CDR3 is TGTGCCATCAGGCCGGGTCCGGCAGATGAAAAACTGTTTTTT. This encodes CAIRPGPADEKLFF.

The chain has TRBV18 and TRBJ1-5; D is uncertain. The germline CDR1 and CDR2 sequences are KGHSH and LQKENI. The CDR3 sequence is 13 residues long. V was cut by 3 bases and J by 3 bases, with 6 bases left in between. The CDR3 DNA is TGTGCCAGCTCACCCGGGAACAATCAGCCCCAGCATTTT. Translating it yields CASSPGNNQPQHF.

CDR3 sequence: CASSVMRGLGAPEQYF. CDR3 nucleotide sequence: TGTGCCAGCAGCGTGATGCGAGGTTTAGGGGCACCCGAGCAGTACTTC. The rearrangement uses TRBV6-4 and TRBJ2-7; possibly TRBD1 for D (5 bases). Trimming cost V 6 bases and J 6 bases, with 24 bases left between them. The CDR3 runs to 16 residues. From germline, CDR1 is MRHNA and CDR2 SNTAGT.

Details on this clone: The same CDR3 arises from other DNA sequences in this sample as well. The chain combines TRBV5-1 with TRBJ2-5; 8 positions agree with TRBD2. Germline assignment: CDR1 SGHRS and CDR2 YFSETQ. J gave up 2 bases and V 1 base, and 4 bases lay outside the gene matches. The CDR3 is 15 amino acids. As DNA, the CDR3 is TGCGCCAGCAGCTTGCGGGCTAGCGGGCAAGAGACCCAGTACTTC. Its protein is CASSLRASGQETQYF.

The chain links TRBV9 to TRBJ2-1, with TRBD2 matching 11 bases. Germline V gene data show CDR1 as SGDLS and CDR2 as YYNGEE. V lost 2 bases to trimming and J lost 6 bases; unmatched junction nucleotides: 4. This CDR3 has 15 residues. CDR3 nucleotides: TGTGCCAGCAGCGTCATAGCGGGAGGGCCCAATGAGCAGTTCTTC. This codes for CASSVIAGGPNEQFF.

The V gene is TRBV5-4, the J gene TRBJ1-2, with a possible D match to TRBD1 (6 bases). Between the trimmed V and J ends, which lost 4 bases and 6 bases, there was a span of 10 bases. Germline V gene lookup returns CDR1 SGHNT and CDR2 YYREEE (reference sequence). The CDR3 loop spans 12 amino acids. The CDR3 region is CASSPYRDGYTF. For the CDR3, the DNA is TGTGCCAGCAGCCCTTACAGGGATGGCTACACCTTC.

CDR3 region: CASKSGTGELGTIYF. CDR3 coding DNA: TGTGCCAGCAAGTCCGGGACAGGGGAGCTGGGCACCATATATTTT. The chain combines TRBV6-6 with TRBJ1-3; 10 bases match TRBD1. V lost 7 bases, J lost 9 bases, and 12 bases stayed unmatched. Germline V gives CDR1 MNHNY, CDR2 SVGAGI (reference sequence). This CDR3 has 15 amino acids.

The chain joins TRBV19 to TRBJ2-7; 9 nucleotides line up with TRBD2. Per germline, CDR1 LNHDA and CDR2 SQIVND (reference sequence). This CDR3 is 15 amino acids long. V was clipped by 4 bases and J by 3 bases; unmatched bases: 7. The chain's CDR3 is CASSTGVSGSYEQYF. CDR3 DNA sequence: TGTGCCAGTAGTACGGGGGTTAGCGGGAGCTACGAGCAGTACTTC.

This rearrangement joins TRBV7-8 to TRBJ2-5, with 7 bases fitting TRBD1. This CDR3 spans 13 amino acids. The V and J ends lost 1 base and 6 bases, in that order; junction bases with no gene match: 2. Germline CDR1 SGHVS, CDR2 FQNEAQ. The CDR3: CASSLGQGKTQYF. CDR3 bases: TGTGCCAGCAGCTTAGGACAGGGAAAGACCCAGTACTTC.

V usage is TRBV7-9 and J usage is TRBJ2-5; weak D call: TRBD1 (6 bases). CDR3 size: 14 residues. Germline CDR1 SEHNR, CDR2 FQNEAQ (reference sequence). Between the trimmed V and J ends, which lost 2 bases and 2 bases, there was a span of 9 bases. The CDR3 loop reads CASSLNTGQETQYF. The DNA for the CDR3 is TGTGCCAGCAGCTTAAATACAGGGCAAGAGACCCAGTACTTC.

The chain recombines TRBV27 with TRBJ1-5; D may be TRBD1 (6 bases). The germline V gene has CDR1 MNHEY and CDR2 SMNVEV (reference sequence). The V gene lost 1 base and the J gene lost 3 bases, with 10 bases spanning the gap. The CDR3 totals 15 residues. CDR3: CASSLWGPTNQPQHF. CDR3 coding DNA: TGTGCCAGCAGTTTATGGGGGCCCACCAATCAGCCCCAGCATTTT.

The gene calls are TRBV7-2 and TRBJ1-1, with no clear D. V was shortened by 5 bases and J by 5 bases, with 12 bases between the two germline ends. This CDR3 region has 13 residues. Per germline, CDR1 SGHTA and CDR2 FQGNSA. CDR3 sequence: CASSDRGGTEAFF. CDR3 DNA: TGTGCCAGCAGCGACCGAGGAGGAACTGAAGCTTTCTTT.

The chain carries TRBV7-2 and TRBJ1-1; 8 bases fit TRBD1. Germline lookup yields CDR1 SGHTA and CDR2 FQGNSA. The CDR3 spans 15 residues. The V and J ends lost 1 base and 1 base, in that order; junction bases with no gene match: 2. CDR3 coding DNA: TGTGCCAGCAGCTTAGGGGACAGGAGGAACACTGAAGCTTTCTTT. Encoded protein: CASSLGDRRNTEAFF.

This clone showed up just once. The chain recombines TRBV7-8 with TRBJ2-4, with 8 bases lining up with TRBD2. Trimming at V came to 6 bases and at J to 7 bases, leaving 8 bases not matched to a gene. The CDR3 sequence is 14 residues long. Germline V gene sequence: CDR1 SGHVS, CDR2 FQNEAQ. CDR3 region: CASSLGERGNIQYF. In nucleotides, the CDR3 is TGTGCCAGCAGTTTGGGGGAGCGGGGGAACATTCAGTACTTC. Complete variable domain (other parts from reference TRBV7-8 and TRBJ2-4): GAGVSQSPRYKVAKRGQDVALRCDPISGHVSLFWYQQALGQGPEFLTYFQNEAQLDKSGLPSDRFFAERPEGSVSTLKIQRTQQEDSAVYLCASSLGERGNIQYFGAGTRLSVL.

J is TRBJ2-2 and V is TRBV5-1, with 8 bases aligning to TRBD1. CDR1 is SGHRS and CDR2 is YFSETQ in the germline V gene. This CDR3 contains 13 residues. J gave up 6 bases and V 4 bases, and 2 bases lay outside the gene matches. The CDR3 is CASSQQGAGELFF. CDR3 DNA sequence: TGCGCCAGCAGCCAACAGGGGGCCGGGGAGCTGTTTTTT. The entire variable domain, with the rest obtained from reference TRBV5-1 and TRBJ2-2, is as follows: KAGVTQTPRYLIKTRGQQVTLSCSPISGHRSVSWYQQTPGQGLQFLFEYFSETQRNKGNFPGRFSGRQFSNSRSEMNVSTLELGDSALYLCASSQQGAGELFFGEGSRLTVL.